This TCR beta chain was recovered during a study of OX40 agonist ivuxolimab in advanced cancers. Study-wide context: The costimulatory receptor OX40 (CD134) was targeted by ivuxolimab, a fully human IgG2 agonistic monoclonal antibody. Intravenous ivuxolimab was administered to patients every 2 weeks at six dose levels: 0.01, 0.1, 0.3, 1.5, 3 and 10 mg/kg. Among the approximately 50 dose-escalation patients, around 19 had hepatocellular carcinoma, 15 melanoma, 9 renal cell carcinoma and 9 head and neck cancer. In the dose-escalation cohort, approximately 82% of patients were male, and the mean age was 60 years with a range of roughly 20 to 79. The paper reports the monotherapy dose-escalation portion (N of about 52 patients) of the phase I ivuxolimab trial. Prior anti-PD-1, anti-PD-L1 or anti-CTLA-4 therapy was permitted, and checkpoint inhibitors had been received by 40% to 50% of dose-escalation patients. The point of sequencing TCRbeta in the periphery was to test whether ivuxolimab changed TCR sequence diversity and drove clonal T-cell expansion. Three dose-escalation patients achieved partial responses, one with hepatocellular carcinoma and two with cutaneous melanoma. Overall study results and their limits: At doses of 0.1 to 3.0 mg/kg, clonal expansion of both CD4+ and CD8+ T cells in blood was seen between baseline and week 6. The antigen specificity of the peripheral T cells that underwent clonal expansion was not determined. Low levels of normalized T-cell clonal expansion were also seen in some patients who did not respond. After ivuxolimab, CD8+ T cells had more expanded clones than CD4+ T cells on average. In the 0.1-3.0 mg/kg groups, partial responders were among the patients with the lowest normalized peripheral clonal expansion, particularly in CD8+ T cells.

Measured from the cysteine to the phenylalanine, the CDR3 is 16 residues long. The retained sequence is limited to the CDR3, 48 bases, with the frame set at the first base. The germline V gene supplies CDR1 SGDLS and CDR2 YYNGEE. Cut back by 0 bases and 1 base, the V and J ends lie 12 bases apart. Only one count was recorded for this clone. Its antigen is currently not known. No base quality values were provided; no much bigger clone lies one nucleotide off. Genomic DNA was extracted from sorted cells for sequencing of the TCRbeta CDR3 region. The immunoSEQ Assay was used for sequencing of TCRbeta CDR3 regions. As stored in TCRdb, this immuneACCESS dataset retains in-frame rearrangements with V and J assigned. A fraction of the clones does not appear; measured against another copy, unresolved V genes explain less than half of the discrepancy, and the remainder lacks a known reason. Recorded for this sample are roughly 77,000 clones; less than 95% of them occurred a single time. The ten largest clones take up 9.5% to 11% of the sample.

The trial excluded patients who had a history of autoimmune disease or who were on systemic immunosuppression. In every dose cohort, peripheral blood was drawn for TCR sequencing at baseline, cycle 4 day 1, and cycle 7 day 1. The samples were drawn from a first-in-human, open-label, multicenter phase I dose-escalation trial of ivuxolimab. Adults with locally advanced or metastatic melanoma, renal cell, hepatocellular, or head and neck squamous cell carcinoma were enrolled in the trial. Before TCR sequencing, CD4+ and CD8+ T cells were separately sorted from peripheral blood. This sequence uses TRBV9 and TRBJ2-3; the D gene is perhaps TRBD1, on 5 matching bases. Sequencing used CD4+ or CD8+ T cells sorted from blood, obtained in a trial of the OX40 agonist ivuxolimab. The source of this sequence is an adult with an advanced solid tumor such as melanoma, head and neck, liver or kidney cancer. CDR3 loop: CASSVGAGKGTDTQYF. The DNA sequence follows: TGTGCCAGCAGCGTAGGGGCAGGGAAAGGCACAGATACGCAGTATTTT.